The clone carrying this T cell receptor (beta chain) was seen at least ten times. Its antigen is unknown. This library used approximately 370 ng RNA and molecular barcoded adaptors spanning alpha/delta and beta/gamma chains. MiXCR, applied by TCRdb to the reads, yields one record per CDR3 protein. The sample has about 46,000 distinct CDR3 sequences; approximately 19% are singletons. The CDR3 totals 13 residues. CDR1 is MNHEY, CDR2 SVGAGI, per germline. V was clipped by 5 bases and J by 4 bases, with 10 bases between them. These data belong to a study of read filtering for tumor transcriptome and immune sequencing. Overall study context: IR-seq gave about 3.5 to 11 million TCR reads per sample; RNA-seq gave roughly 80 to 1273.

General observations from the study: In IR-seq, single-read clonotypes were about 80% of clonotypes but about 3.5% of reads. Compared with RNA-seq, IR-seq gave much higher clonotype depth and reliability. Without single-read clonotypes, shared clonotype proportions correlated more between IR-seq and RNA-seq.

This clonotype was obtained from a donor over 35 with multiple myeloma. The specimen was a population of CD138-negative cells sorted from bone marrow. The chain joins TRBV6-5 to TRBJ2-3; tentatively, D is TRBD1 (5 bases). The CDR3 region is CASSPGFSDTQYF. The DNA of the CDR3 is TGTGCCAGCAGTCCAGGGTTTTCAGATACGCAGTATTTT.